These 25 T cell receptor beta chains originate from one sample sequenced in a study of blood T cell repertoires in COVID-19. Data came from immunoSEQ multiplex PCR; TCRdb stores just in-frame clones and leaves some out. The table records about 180,000 clones, about 82% of them present only once. Sequencing was performed on PBMCs or T cells enriched from blood (not recorded which). The receptors stem from a young woman who had recovered from COVID-19.

This clone came up a few times. The chain combines TRBV27 with TRBJ2-1; D not certain. V dropped 6 bases and J dropped 3 bases, with 9 bases sitting between them. The CDR3 is 13 residues long. Germline V CDR1 and CDR2: MNHEY, SMNVEV (reference sequence). CDR3 nucleotide sequence: TGTGCCAGCAGACCTACAGACTACAATGAGCAGTTCTTC. Translating gives CASRPTDYNEQFF.

The rearrangement joins TRBV19 to TRBJ1-2, with 7 bases aligning to TRBD1. The germline CDR1 and CDR2 sequences are LNHDA and SQIVND (reference sequence). With V trimmed by 4 bases and J by 8 bases, 7 bases remained unmatched. This CDR3 spans 13 amino acids. DNA for the CDR3: TGTGCCAGTAGTAAGGGGGCCTCCGGCGGCTACACCTTC. It encodes CASSKGASGGYTF.

The chain employs TRBV27 and TRBJ2-7; D is perhaps TRBD1 (6 bases). Per germline, CDR1 MNHEY and CDR2 SMNVEV (reference sequence). Trimming took off 4 bases at V and 4 bases at J, with 11 bases between the two ends. The CDR3 spans 13 residues. The chain's CDR3 is CASSSRQAYEQYF. In DNA, the CDR3 is TGTGCCAGCAGTTCCCGACAGGCATACGAGCAGTACTTC.

The genes are TRBV28 and TRBJ1-1; D ambiguous. V lost 6 bases and J lost 5, with 10 bases in between. The germline V gene encodes CDR1 MDHEN and CDR2 SYDVKM. The CDR3 runs 12 residues. In nucleotides, the CDR3 is TGTGCCAGCAGAAACGTCGAGACTGAAGCTTTCTTT. This gives the protein CASRNVETEAFF.

The chain joins TRBV18 to TRBJ2-1; 8 bases align to TRBD2. The CDR3 consists of 15 residues. The V gene's germline CDR1 is KGHSH and CDR2 LQKENI. Trimming took 1 base from V and 14 from J; bases not matched to a gene: 13. Here the CDR3 reads CASSPQSAGVHDEFF. CDR3 sequence (DNA): TGTGCCAGCTCACCACAATCAGCGGGAGTCCATGATGAGTTCTTC. Full variable domain (outside the CDR3, taken from reference TRBV18 and TRBJ2-1): NAGVMQNPRHLVRRRGQEARLRCSPMKGHSHVYWYRQLPEEGLKFMVYLQKENIIDESGMPKERFSAEFPKEGPSILRIQQVVRGDSAAYFCASSPQSAGVHDEFFGPGTRLTVL.

The CDR3 coding sequence is TGCAGCGTTGAGGGAGGGACAGGCTCGAGGGAGCAGTACTTC. This sequence encodes CSVEGGTGSREQYF. The V call is TRBV29-1, the J call TRBJ2-7, with D maybe TRBD1 (8 bases). V was shortened by 3 bases and J by 7 bases, with 19 bases between the two germline ends. The length of the CDR3 is 14 residues. Per the germline V gene, CDR1 is SQVTM and CDR2 is ANQGSEA.

In this sample, this clone turned up once. The chain recombines TRBV11-2 with TRBJ2-1; 7 nucleotides agree with TRBD1. J gave up 6 bases and V 5 bases, and 7 bases lay outside the gene matches. CDR1 is SGHAT, CDR2 FQNNGV, per germline. The CDR3 runs to 14 residues. CDR3 protein: CASSPLTGRNEQFF. The DNA of the CDR3 is TGTGCCAGCAGCCCCTTGACAGGGCGCAATGAGCAGTTCTTC.

V usage is TRBV5-1 and J usage is TRBJ2-5; 8 nucleotides agree with TRBD1. The CDR3 runs 15 residues. Germline V gives CDR1 SGHRS, CDR2 YFSETQ. Trimming took 4 bases from V and 0 from J; bases not matched to a gene: 5. CDR3 region: CASSAGTGDQETQYF. CDR3 bases: TGCGCCAGCAGCGCCGGGACAGGAGACCAAGAGACCCAGTACTTC.

The rearrangement links TRBV2 to TRBJ1-6; 10 bases are shared with TRBD1. CDR1 is SNHLY, CDR2 FYNNEI, per germline. The trim removed 6 bases at V and 9 bases at J, leaving 5 bases unmatched. CDR3 length: 14 residues. The CDR3 sequence: CASRETGGGSPLHF. The CDR3 DNA reads as TGTGCCAGCAGAGAGACAGGGGGCGGTTCACCCCTCCACTTT.

This clone was recorded once. V is TRBV7-8 and J is TRBJ2-3; 9 nucleotides align to TRBD1. There are 15 residues in the CDR3. CDR1 and CDR2 (germline): SGHVS, FQNEAQ. Losses at the gene ends were 5 bases for V and 2 bases for J; bases not matched to a gene: 5. The CDR3 coding sequence is TGTGCCAGCAGCGGGGACAGGGCATTCACAGATACGCAGTATTTT. Its protein is CASSGDRAFTDTQYF.

J is TRBJ1-2 and V is TRBV5-1, with 11 nucleotides matching TRBD1. From germline, CDR1 is SGHRS and CDR2 YFSETQ. The CDR3 totals 15 residues. V was pared by 0 bases and J by 7 bases, with 5 bases of the junction left unmatched. CDR3 DNA: TGCGCCAGCAGCTTGGAGGGGACAGGGGGTTCTGGCTACACCTTC. Residues: CASSLEGTGGSGYTF. Based on the CDR3 plus reference TRBV5-1 and TRBJ1-2, the full variable domain is KAGVTQTPRYLIKTRGQQVTLSCSPISGHRSVSWYQQTPGQGLQFLFEYFSETQRNKGNFPGRFSGRQFSNSRSEMNVSTLELGDSALYLCASSLEGTGGSGYTFGSGTRLTVV.

V gene TRBV30 combines with J gene TRBJ1-2, with TRBD1 as a possible D gene (6 bases). Germline V gene lookup returns CDR1 GTSNPN and CDR2 SVGIG (reference sequence). The CDR3 is 12 residues long. Trimming left V 2 bases short and J 7 bases short, with 11 bases between. The CDR3 protein is CAWSTGKSGYTF. The CDR3, as DNA: TGTGCCTGGAGTACAGGGAAGAGTGGCTACACCTTC. The variable domain in full, completed from reference TRBV30 and TRBJ1-2, reads SQTIHQWPATLVQPVGSPLSLECTVEGTSNPNLYWYRQAAGRGLQLLFYSVGIGQISSEVPQNLSASRPQDRQFILSSKKLLLSDSGFYLCAWSTGKSGYTFGSGTRLTVV.

This chain connects TRBV19 to TRBJ2-2; TRBD2 might be the D (5 bases). With 7 bases removed from V and 3 bases from J, the gap between germline ends came to 15 bases. This CDR3 has 15 amino acids. Germline-derived CDR1 and CDR2 are LNHDA and SQIVND (reference sequence). The DNA of the CDR3 is TGTGCCAGTATGGTCCAGCCGGGGTACACCGGGGAGCTGTTTTTT. This gives the protein CASMVQPGYTGELFF.

This chain links TRBV5-1 with TRBJ1-2; maybe TRBD1 (5 bases). V lost 3 bases to trimming and J lost 2 bases, with 11 bases between them. Germline loops: CDR1 SGHRS, CDR2 YFSETQ. The CDR3 is 14 amino acids. CDR3 in amino acids: CASSSTGSNYGYTF. In nucleotides, the CDR3 is TGCGCCAGCAGCTCAACAGGATCCAACTATGGCTACACCTTC.

CDR3 loop: CASSPRLAGGRETQYF. CDR3 sequence (DNA): TGTGCCAGTAGTCCTAGACTAGCGGGAGGGCGAGAGACCCAGTACTTC. The chain joins TRBV19 to TRBJ2-5; TRBD2 aligns across 14 bases. CDR3 length equals 16 residues. Germline trimming cut 5 bases from V and 4 bases from J; bases unmatched to any gene: 6. Germline CDR1 reads LNHDA; CDR2 reads SQIVND (reference sequence).

The chain joins TRBV28 to TRBJ2-2; D not certain. This CDR3 is built from 13 residues. V was cut by 5 bases and J by 4 bases, with 8 bases left in between. The germline V gene has CDR1 MDHEN and CDR2 SYDVKM. CDR3 loop: CASSLQSTGELFF. The CDR3 coding sequence is TGTGCCAGCAGTCTACAGAGCACCGGGGAGCTGTTTTTT.

V and J are TRBV7-8 and TRBJ2-3, with 12 positions matching TRBD2. This CDR3 spans 15 amino acids. The V segment lost 5 bases and the J segment 3 bases; nucleotides outside the gene matches: 3. In germline, CDR1 is SGHVS, CDR2 FQNEAQ. CDR3 loop: CASSLGTSGTDTQYF. DNA of the CDR3: TGTGCCAGCAGCCTCGGGACTAGCGGGACAGATACGCAGTATTTT.

The sample holds a few counts of this clone. The genes are TRBV5-5 and TRBJ1-4; D might be TRBD1 (6 bases). The CDR3 contains 15 residues. The V end was cut by 2 bases, the J end by 3 bases, with 11 bases between. Per the germline V gene, CDR1 is SGHKS and CDR2 is YYEKEE (reference sequence). Here the CDR3 reads CASSFRGSPNEKLFF. The CDR3 DNA is TGTGCCAGCAGCTTTAGGGGGTCGCCTAATGAAAAACTGTTTTTT.

The chain carries TRBV7-2 and TRBJ2-7; TRBD2 agrees at 13 bases. This CDR3 is built from 18 residues. The trim removed 4 bases at V and 1 base at J, leaving 10 bases unmatched. The germline gives CDR1 SGHTA, CDR2 FQGNSA. The CDR3 region has the DNA TGTGCCAGCAGCTCCTTCCTTCGGACTAGCGGGAGTTCCTACGAGCAGTACTTC. This sequence encodes CASSSFLRTSGSSYEQYF. Combining the CDR3 with reference TRBV7-2 and TRBJ2-7 gives the whole variable domain GAGVSQSPSNKVTEKGKDVELRCDPISGHTALYWYRQSLGQGLEFLIYFQGNSAPDKSGLPSDRFSAERTGGSVSTLTIQRTQQEDSAVYLCASSSFLRTSGSSYEQYFGPGTRLTVT.

The rearrangement joins TRBV28 to TRBJ1-2; D is perhaps TRBD1 (6 bases). This CDR3 has 12 amino acids. The V and J ends lost 3 bases and 4 bases respectively, with 6 bases between them. The germline V gene has CDR1 MDHEN and CDR2 SYDVKM. This CDR3 reads CASSFRGYGYTF. The CDR3 bases are TGTGCCAGCAGTTTCAGGGGCTATGGCTACACCTTC.

The chain has TRBV5-3 and TRBJ1-2; TRBD1 agrees at 7 bases. TRBV5-3 is an ORF, with its function uncertain. The J segment lost 8 bases and the V segment lost 4 bases, leaving 17 bases of the junction unmatched. The CDR3 has 16 amino acids. CDR3 bases: TGTGCCAGAAGCGAAGACAGGGCGAGGAGGTTCGGCGGCTACACCTTC. Its translation is CARSEDRARRFGGYTF.

The chain recombines TRBV10-3 with TRBJ2-2, with 9 nucleotides matching TRBD1. J gave up 2 bases and V 4 bases, and 8 bases lay outside the gene matches. The CDR3 length is 17 residues. Per the germline V gene, CDR1 is ENHRY and CDR2 is SYGVKD. For the CDR3, the DNA is TGTGCCATCAGTGCCTCTGGACAGGGGAGAAACACCGGGGAGCTGTTTTTT. Translated: CAISASGQGRNTGELFF.

The chain carries TRBV27 and TRBJ2-1; a possible D gene is TRBD2 (6 bases). Trimming left V 9 bases short and J 6 bases short, with 15 bases between. Per the germline V gene, CDR1 is MNHEY and CDR2 is SMNVEV (reference sequence). This CDR3 spans 13 amino acids. The CDR3 is CASLARETNEQFF. The CDR3 region has the DNA TGTGCCAGTCTAGCGCGCGAAACCAATGAGCAGTTCTTC.

The rearrangement joins TRBV7-2 to TRBJ2-1, with D hard to call. CDR1 is SGHTA and CDR2 is FQGNSA in the germline V gene. The CDR3 length is 15 residues. Trimming removed 4 bases at V and 5 bases at J, with 15 bases between. The CDR3 loop reads CASSSSVLRHNEQFF. DNA of the CDR3: TGTGCCAGCAGCTCTTCAGTGTTGCGGCACAATGAGCAGTTCTTC.

The CDR3 sequence: CASSPKGGTPEYTGELFF. CDR3 bases: TGTGCCAGCAGCCCCAAAGGCGGAACTCCTGAGTACACCGGGGAGCTGTTTTTT. The chain employs TRBV3-1 (or the pseudogene TRBV3-2) and TRBJ2-2, with D hard to call. Trimming stripped 4 bases from V and 3 bases from J, with 21 bases between. Germline CDR1 and CDR2: LGHDT and YNNKEL (reference sequence). This CDR3 has 18 amino acids.